This T cell receptor beta chain was obtained from a study of T cell responses to AZD1222 COVID-19 vaccine. Study results and caveats: Regions left unmutated in variants are reportedly the target of nearly half of spike-specific TCRs. Increased Spike-specific TCR breadth and depth were observed after two AZD1222 doses.

The CDR3 consists of 15 residues. V was trimmed by 0 bases and J by 5 bases, leaving 15 bases between them. CDR1 and CDR2 (germline): SGDLS, YYNGEE. The protocol was immunoSEQ multiplex PCR, while the TCRdb copy is restricted to in-frame clones and leaves out a portion. The sample gives more than 85,000 clones, more than 70% of which show up once; 4% to 5.5% is in the top ten. In its sample, this clone was seen once. Its antigen is unknown. J is TRBJ2-7 and V is TRBV9, with D unclear. This receptor was taken from an adult who received the AZD1222 COVID-19 vaccine. Specimen: peripheral blood, collected 28 days after the second AZD1222 dose. CDR3 nucleotides: TGTGCCAGCAGCGTAGGTCAGGAACCGTGGGACGAGCAGTACTTC. Protein product: CASSVGQEPWDEQYF.